The 3 T cell receptor delta chains reported below all come from one sample, sequenced in a study of γδ T cells in repeated Plasmodium falciparum infection. TCRdb used CATT to re-call clones from the multiplex PCR reads. The sample lists 90,000 or so delta-chain clones, roughly 0.9% seen once, with approximately 9.6% in the top ten. Bulk repertoires came from Vgamma9/Vdelta2+ or Vdelta2-negative gammadelta T cells flow-sorted from PBMC. Material: gamma-delta T cells from blood. The receptors stem from a pool of human donors (malaria-infected and uninfected, not separated).

This clone showed up many times. The amino acid sequence in TCRdb belongs to a much larger clone and departs from this DNA's translation at residue 6, likely a sequencing read error; the sequence shown is translated from the DNA. V and J are TRDV1 and TRDJ1; 12 bases line up with TRDD3. V shed 2 bases and J 8 bases; nucleotides not matched to a gene: 24. Germline loops: CDR1 TSWWSYY, CDR2 QGS. CDR3 size: 21 residues. CDR3 in amino acids: CALGEALKFTGYWGILGKLIF. The CDR3 DNA sequence: TGTGCTCTTGGGGAAGCCTTAAAATTCACGGGGTACTGGGGGATACTGGGGAAACTCATCTTT.

This clone was recorded many times. A far larger clone is a single base away, which makes a read error likely. The same CDR3 arises from other DNA sequences in this sample as well. DNA of the CDR3: TGTGCCTGTGACCCGCGCTTCCTACACGGGGTTCCGTACACCGATAAACTCATCTTC. Encoded protein: CACDPRFLHGVPYTDKLIF. The V gene corresponds to TRDV2; no J gene was called; the D call of TRDD3 is as the table states it, not checked on the DNA. The CDR3 spans 19 residues. Germline V gene lookup returns CDR1 GEAIGNYY and CDR2 EKD.

This clone showed up just a few times. This likely stems from a read error, as it lies one base from a far larger clone. The identical CDR3 is also encoded by other nucleotide sequences in the sample. The chain combines TRDV2 with TRDJ1; maybe TRDD3 (6 bases). Germline V lookup: CDR1 GEAIGNYY, CDR2 EKD. This CDR3 is 16 amino acids long. V gave up 3 bases and J gave up 0 bases, with 16 bases separating them. The DNA for the CDR3 is TGTGCCTGTGACGTACTGGGAGATACGAACACCGATAAACTCATCTTT. Its translation is CACDVLGDTNTDKLIF.